This is a list of T cell receptor beta chains from one sample in a study of T cells after yellow fever vaccination. In TCRdb, the 5' RACE reads were re-called with MiXCR into one record per CDR3 protein. The sample gives about 310,000 distinct CDR3 sequences, approximately 3.8% of which show up once; 23% is in the top ten. This specimen was PBMCs, taken on the day of the yellow fever booster vaccination. These receptors all stem from a man between 18 and 35 years old who received the YFV17D yellow fever vaccine. The CDR3 runs from the conserved cysteine through the conserved F or W. The D gene is left open where the match is weak. The size entry is marked missing in some rows and otherwise reads once, few, many or a size class.

>14|TRBD1|TRBV29-1|few|TRBJ2-5
CSVGGTGEQETQYF
TGCAGCGTTGGCGGGACAGGGGAACAAGAGACCCAGTACTTC
>13|NA|TRBV21-1|many|TRBJ2-3
CASSKGSGSSPYF
TGTGCCAGCAGCAAAGGTTCCGGGAGCAGCCCGTATTTT
>18|TRBD2|TRBV7-8|many|TRBJ2-2
CASSLAPSGGTNTGELFF
TGTGCCAGCAGCTTAGCGCCCTCGGGGGGAACGAACACCGGGGAGCTGTTTTTT
>20|NA|TRBV7-8|NA|TRBJ2-1
CASSSHRGGSSSLIGNEQFF
TGTGCCAGCAGCTCCCACAGGGGGGGCTCCTCAAGTTTGATCGGCAATGAGCAGTTCTTC
>15|TRBD1|TRBV12-3/TRBV12-4|NA|TRBJ2-5
CASSRQGRGQETQYF
TGTGCCAGCAGCCGACAGGGCAGGGGACAAGAGACCCAGTACTTC
>16|NA|TRBV5-1|many|TRBJ2-1
CASSLLGGMDYNEQFF
TGCGCCAGCAGCTTATTAGGGGGGATGGACTACAATGAGCAGTTCTTC
>16|TRBD1|TRBV7-2|NA|TRBJ1-2
CASSLYPSTGGYGYTF
TGTGCCAGCAGCTTATATCCATCGACAGGGGGCTATGGCTACACCTTC
>16|TRBD2|TRBV20-1|many|TRBJ2-5
CSARGGTSGGEETQYF
TGCAGTGCGAGAGGCGGGACTAGCGGAGGGGAAGAGACCCAGTACTTC
>15|TRBD1|TRBV19|NA|TRBJ2-3
CASSWGTGHADTQYF
TGTGCCAGTAGTTGGGGGACAGGTCACGCAGATACGCAGTATTTT
>15|TRBD1|TRBV12-3/TRBV12-4|few|TRBJ1-1
CASSLEGQGRCEAFF
TGTGCCAGCAGTTTGGAAGGACAGGGTCGTTGTGAAGCTTTCTTT
>16|TRBD1|TRBV11-2|many|TRBJ2-5
CASSTGTGGYQETQYF
TGTGCCAGCAGTACCGGGACAGGAGGGTACCAAGAGACCCAGTACTTC
>13|NA|TRBV7-9|many|TRBJ1-2
CASSLGDIGGYTF
TGTGCCAGCAGCTTAGGGGACATCGGTGGCTACACCTTC
>18|NA|TRBV12-3/TRBV12-4|NA|TRBJ1-2
CASSLMYQQGPTNYGYTF
TGTGCCAGCAGTTTAATGTATCAGCAGGGACCTACGAACTATGGCTACACCTTC
>12|NA|TRBV5-1|many|TRBJ2-3
CASSFPGDTQYF
TGCGCCAGCAGCTTTCCCGGAGATACGCAGTATTTT
>14|TRBD2|TRBV9|NA|TRBJ2-3
CASSSRLALDTQYF
TGTGCCAGCAGCTCACGACTAGCCCTGGATACGCAGTATTTT
>16|TRBD2|TRBV4-1|many|TRBJ2-1
CASSMFAGVPYNEQFF
TGCGCCAGCAGCATGTTTGCGGGAGTCCCCTACAATGAGCAGTTCTTC
>15|TRBD1|TRBV7-3|many|TRBJ1-2
CASSPRSGTGVGYTF
TGTGCCAGCAGCCCGAGAAGCGGGACAGGGGTGGGCTACACCTTC
>16|NA|TRBV7-3|NA|TRBJ2-6
CASSPGPPRGANVLTF
TGTGCCAGCAGCCCGGGACCCCCTAGGGGGGCCAACGTCCTGACTTTC